This T cell receptor (beta chain) was found in a study of T cell responses to AZD1222 COVID-19 vaccine. Overall study findings and caveats: There were vaccine-associated CD4 TCRs across spike, dominant at 160-218 and 743-854. Rises in breadth and depth of Spike-specific TCRs came after two AZD1222 doses. Nearly half of spike-specific TCRs reportedly target unmutated variant regions. There were mostly white British donors and more females than males, and clonal diversity was possibly underestimated.

Assay: immunoSEQ multiplex PCR; the TCRdb copy retains only in-frame clones and omits some. The sample consists of around 100,000 clones, roughly 84% of them appearing once. This CDR3 spans 13 amino acids. Germline V gene data show CDR1 as LGHNT and CDR2 as FRNRAP. Trimming cost V 6 bases and J 4 bases; bases outside gene matches: 1. Remarks on this clone: Its target is unknown.

The sample in question was peripheral blood, obtained on day 0 of AZD1222 vaccination. V is TRBV12-5 and J is TRBJ2-5; TRBD2 agrees at 11 bases. The origin of this receptor is an adult in good health. CDR3 DNA sequence: TGTGCTAGTGGGGGGACTAGCGGAGAGACCCAGTACTTC. Encoded protein: CASGGTSGETQYF. The full variable domain, in which reference TRBV12-5 and TRBJ2-5 provide the parts outside the CDR3, is DARVTQTPRHKVTEMGQEVTMRCQPILGHNTVFWYRQTMMQGLELLAYFRNRAPLDDSGMPKDRFSAEMPDATLATLKIQPSEPRDSAVYFCASGGTSGETQYFGPGTRLLVL.